This T cell receptor (beta chain) was profiled in a study of Ad26.COV2.S vaccination and SARS-CoV-2 variants (dated by TCRdb to about 2021). Describing the broader study: Vaccine-arm donors were drawn from COV1001, a multicentre, randomized, double-blind, placebo-controlled phase I-IIa trial of Ad26.COV2.S in healthy adults. Ad26.COV2.S was administered intramuscularly at a dose of 5x10^10 or 1x10^11 viral particles, either as one shot or as two shots given 56 days apart. Trial participants were randomized into five groups of five: low-dose or high-dose Ad26.COV2.S given once or twice, or placebo on both occasions. The TCR-sequenced set comprised about 32 samples: around 20 Ad26.COV2.S vaccine recipients, 5 placebo recipients and 8 SARS-CoV-2 convalescent individuals. Throughout the experiments and outcome assessment, investigators stayed blinded to trial group allocation. The specificity and breadth of SARS-CoV-2-reactive T cell receptors after Ad26.COV2.S vaccination were assessed by TCRbeta repertoire sequencing.

This clone was seen only a few times. This receptor's antigen is unknown. The input lacks base qualities; no much larger clone sits a single base away. Summary of the overall study and its limitations: Substantial breadth of spike-specific CD8+ and CD4+ T cell responses was reported after vaccination. Non-spike TCR breadth was comparable between vaccine and placebo recipients, consistent with the vaccine containing only spike. The authors noted that total T cell responses may have been underestimated by the TCR breadth and depth analyses. Compared with placebo recipients, Ad26.COV2.S recipients showed higher spike-specific TCR breadth (P = 0.0014). The study was not powered for comparison of responses between vaccine doses or regimens.

The germline V gene encodes CDR1 SGHTA and CDR2 FQGNSA. Inclusive of the bounding cysteine and phenylalanine, the CDR3 is 11 residues long. The only DNA kept is the CDR3, 33 bases in frame from the first base. For this chain, trimming is 2 bases at the V end and 12 bases at the J end, and the number of junction bases without a gene match is 0. Taken with the paper, the label for treatment or condition translates to: some 19 received Ad26.COV2.S at low or high dose, single or two shots; about 5 received placebo; per-sample allocation not given. Repertoires of vaccine and placebo recipients were sequenced from samples collected on day 63 after the first injection. In Cohort 1b, 25 adults aged 18-55 years were enrolled at a single site in Boston, USA, between 29 July and 7 August 2020. Ad26.COV2.S was a replication-incompetent adenovirus type 26 vector that expressed a prefusion-stabilized SARS-CoV-2 spike protein derived from the original Wuhan strain.

TCRbeta CDR3 regions were sequenced with the immunoSEQ Assay. After extraction, genomic DNA underwent amplification by bias-controlled multiplex PCR, followed by high-throughput sequencing. Per the authors' processing: Collapsing and filtering of sequences were performed to quantify the absolute abundance of each unique TCRbeta CDR3 region. T cell fraction was estimated by normalization of TCRbeta template counts to usable DNA, with usable DNA being measured through amplification of reference genes present in all nucleated cells. Repertoire TCRs were annotated as SARS-CoV-2-specific by exact matching of V gene, CDR3 amino acid sequence and J gene to a known reactive TCR set. The reference SARS-CoV-2 TCR set was derived from MIRA and filtered for enrichment in COVID-19-positive ImmuneCODE repertoires, a step that removed public or cross-reactive TCRs. Using the MIRA antigens, annotated TCRs were further analysed by specific ORF or by position within an ORF. Breadth was defined as the number of annotated unique rearrangements divided by the total number of unique productive rearrangements, and depth was defined as the summed frequency of the annotated unique rearrangements. TCR breadth was compared between groups using two-sided Wilcoxon rank-sum tests. TCRdb obtained this table from immuneACCESS and retained in-frame rearrangements with V and J assigned. These tables miss some clones; where compared with another copy, unresolved V genes account for less than half of the shortfall, and the remainder is unexplained. V and J calls and clone size are given by that table; D and trimming were obtained from the DNA. Present in this sample are approximately 480,000 clones, around nine tenths of which were seen just once. The ten top clones hold 9.5% to 15% of the sample.

The chain joins TRBV7-2 to TRBJ2-1; TRBD2 agrees with 8 junctional bases. The sequence was obtained from a person between 18 and 59 years old who received the Ad26.COV2.S COVID-19 vaccine or a placebo. The sequencing used peripheral blood, collected in a trial of Ad26.COV2.S vaccine versus placebo. The nucleotide sequence is given as TGTGCCAGCAGCTTAAGCGGGGGGCAGTTCTTC. The resulting protein is CASSLSGGQFF.